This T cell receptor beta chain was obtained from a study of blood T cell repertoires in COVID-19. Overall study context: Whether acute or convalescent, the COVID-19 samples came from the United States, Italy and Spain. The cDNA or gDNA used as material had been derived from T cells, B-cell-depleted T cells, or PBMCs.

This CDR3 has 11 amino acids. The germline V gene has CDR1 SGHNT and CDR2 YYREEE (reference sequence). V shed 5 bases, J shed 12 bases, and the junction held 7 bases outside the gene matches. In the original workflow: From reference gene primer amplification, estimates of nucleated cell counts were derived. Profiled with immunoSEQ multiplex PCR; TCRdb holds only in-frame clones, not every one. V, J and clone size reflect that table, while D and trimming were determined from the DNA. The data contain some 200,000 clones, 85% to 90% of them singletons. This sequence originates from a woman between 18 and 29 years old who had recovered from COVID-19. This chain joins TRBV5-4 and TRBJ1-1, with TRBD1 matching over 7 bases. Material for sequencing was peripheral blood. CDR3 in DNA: TGTGCCAGCAGTTACGGACAGGTTTCTTTCTTT. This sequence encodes CASSYGQVSFF.